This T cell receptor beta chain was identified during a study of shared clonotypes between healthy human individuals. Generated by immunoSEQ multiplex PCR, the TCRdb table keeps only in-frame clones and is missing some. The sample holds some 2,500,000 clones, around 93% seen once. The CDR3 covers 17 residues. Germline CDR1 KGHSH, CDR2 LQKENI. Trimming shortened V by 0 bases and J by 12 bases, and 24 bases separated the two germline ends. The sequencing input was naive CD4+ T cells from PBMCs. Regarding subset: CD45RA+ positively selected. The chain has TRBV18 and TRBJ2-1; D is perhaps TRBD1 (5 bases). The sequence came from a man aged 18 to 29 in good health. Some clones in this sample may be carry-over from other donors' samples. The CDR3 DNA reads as TGTGCCAGCTCACCACCGGTGGCAGGGCGACTCCCGGAGTGGCAGTTCTTC. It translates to CASSPPVAGRLPEWQFF.